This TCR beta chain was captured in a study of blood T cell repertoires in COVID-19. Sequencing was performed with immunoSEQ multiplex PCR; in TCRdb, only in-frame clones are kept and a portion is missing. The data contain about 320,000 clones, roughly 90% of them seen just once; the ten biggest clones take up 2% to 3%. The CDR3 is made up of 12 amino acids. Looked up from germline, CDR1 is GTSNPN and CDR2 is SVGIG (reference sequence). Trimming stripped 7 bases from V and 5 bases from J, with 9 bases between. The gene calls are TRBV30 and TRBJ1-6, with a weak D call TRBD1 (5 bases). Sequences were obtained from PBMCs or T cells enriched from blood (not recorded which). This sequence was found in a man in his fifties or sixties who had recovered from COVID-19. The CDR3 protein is CAYRLNNSPLHF. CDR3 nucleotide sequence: TGTGCCTACAGGCTTAATAATTCACCCCTCCACTTT.